The TCR beta chain described here comes from a study of T cells after yellow fever vaccination. Study conclusions and caveats: Post-booster repertoires contained most primary-vaccination clones again (approximately 97% CD4, around 88% CD8).

TCRdb called the 5' RACE reads again in MiXCR, with one record for every CDR3 protein. The table includes 85,000 to 100,000 distinct CDR3 sequences, under 7% detected once. This clonotype came up a few times. Its antigen remains unknown. Trimming pared 4 bases from V and 2 bases from J, leaving 9 bases between. CDR1 and CDR2 from the germline V gene are SEHNR and FQNEAQ (reference sequence). The CDR3 has 14 amino acids. The V and J genes are TRBV7-9 and TRBJ2-1; D is ambiguous. This sequence was found in a man between 18 and 35 years old who received the YFV17D yellow fever vaccine. The source was CD8+ T cells sorted from PBMCs, collected 10 days after the yellow fever booster vaccination. CDR3 sequence reads: CASSSARAYNEQFF. CDR3 sequence (DNA): TGTGCCAGCAGCTCGGCTCGAGCCTACAATGAGCAGTTCTTC.